This entry lists 25 T cell receptor beta chains sequenced from one sample in a study of T cells in Graves' hyperthyroidism and ophthalmopathy. RNA transcripts served as the template for amplifying TCR beta CDR3 regions. TCR CDR3 underwent first-round RT-PCR with the HTBI primer set. TCRdb re-called the multiplex PCR reads with MiXCR, one entry per CDR3 protein. The sample has 530,000 or so distinct CDR3 sequences, roughly 50% seen once. The sample comprised peripheral blood or thyroid tissue (not recorded which). Receptors were obtained from a woman aged 18-29 years with Graves' hyperthyroidism.

With regard to this clonotype: This clone may be a read error of a much larger clone one base away. The CDR3 coding sequence is TGCGCCAGCAGCCAGACGACATCCCATTTCGTCCCACTGTTTTTT. Its translation is CASSQTTSHFVPLFF. The chain is built from TRBV4-1 and TRBJ1-4; D not certain. CDR1 and CDR2 (germline): MGHRA, YSYEKL. The CDR3 extends over 15 amino acids. Trimming removed 3 bases from V and 13 bases from J, with 21 bases in between.

A note on this clonotype: Since a much larger clone is just one base distant, this may be a read error. V gene TRBV20-1 combines with J gene TRBJ1-1; D might be TRBD1 (5 bases). V was clipped by 0 bases and J by 3 bases, with 14 bases between them. CDR1 and CDR2 (germline): DFQATT, SNEGSKA (reference sequence). The CDR3 totals 15 residues. The CDR3 reads CSARDRTRGDTEAFF. In DNA, the CDR3 is TGCAGTGCTAGAGATCGGACCCGAGGGGACACTGAAGCTTTCTTT.

The chain recombines TRBV7-9 with TRBJ2-1, with 10 bases identical to TRBD2. The CDR3 extends over 14 amino acids. Germline assignment: CDR1 SEHNR and CDR2 FQNEAQ (reference sequence). V lost 6 bases, J lost 8 bases, and 7 bases stayed unmatched. As DNA, the CDR3 is TGTGCCAGCAGGTCTAGCGGGAGTACTGATGAGCAGTTCTTC. Translated: CASRSSGSTDEQFF.

Points on this clonotype: Since a much larger clone is just one base distant, this may be a read error. The V gene is TRBV6-6, the J gene TRBJ1-1; weak D call: TRBD1 (6 bases). The V end was cut by 4 bases, the J end by 8 bases, with 23 bases between. The CDR3 runs 16 residues. From germline, CDR1 is MNHNY and CDR2 SVGAGI (reference sequence). The CDR3 region is CASSSEAMTGTVEAFF. The CDR3 bases are TGTGCCAGCAGTTCCGAGGCCATGACAGGCACCGTCGAAGCTTTCTTT.

This clonotype was recorded many times. V gene TRBV19 combines with J gene TRBJ2-2, with 9 bases lining up with TRBD1. The ends lost 7 bases at V and 7 bases at J; junction bases unmatched: 4. The CDR3 length is 13 residues. Per the germline V gene, CDR1 is LNHDA and CDR2 is SQIVND (reference sequence). The CDR3 region is CASTGQGIGELFF. The DNA of the CDR3 is TGTGCCAGTACGGGACAGGGTATCGGGGAGCTGTTTTTT. The full variable domain, with the rest looked up from reference TRBV19 and TRBJ2-2, is DGGITQSPKYLFRKEGQNVTLSCEQNLNHDAMYWYRQDPGQGLRLIYYSQIVNDFQKGDIAEGYSVSREKKESFPLTVTSAQKNPTAFYLCASTGQGIGELFFGEGSRLTVL.

Comments on this clonotype: Possible read error: a much larger clone is one base away. This chain connects TRBV20-1 to TRBJ1-2; D perhaps matches TRBD1 (6 bases). The germline V gene has CDR1 DFQATT and CDR2 SNEGSKA (reference sequence). The CDR3 loop spans 15 amino acids. CDR3 protein: CSARPPHWDTGGYAF. The CDR3 DNA reads TGCAGTGCTAGACCCCCCCATTGGGACACGGGGGGCTACGCCTTC.

This rearrangement joins TRBV4-1 to TRBJ2-7; 7 nucleotides agree with TRBD2. Germline lookup yields CDR1 MGHRA and CDR2 YSYEKL. The CDR3 is 12 residues long. Trimming removed 7 bases from V and 3 bases from J; junction bases left unmatched: 3. The CDR3 protein is CASNPGGYEQYF. CDR3 DNA: TGCGCCAGCAATCCGGGGGGCTACGAGCAGTACTTC.

This clonotype was recorded at least ten times. V and J are TRBV6-2 or TRBV6-3 and TRBJ2-7, with unresolved D. V dropped 0 bases and J dropped 7 bases, with 10 bases sitting between them. CDR3 size: 13 residues. Germline loops: CDR1 MNHEY, CDR2 SVGEGT. The CDR3 reads CASSYSLRLEQYF. CDR3 bases: TGTGCCAGCAGTTACTCTCTTCGGTTGGAGCAGTACTTC.

The chain employs TRBV20-1 and TRBJ1-2, with TRBD1 matching over 7 bases. Per the germline V gene, CDR1 is DFQATT and CDR2 is SNEGSKA (reference sequence). J was trimmed by 3 bases and V by 3 bases; bases with no gene match: 10. There are 15 residues in the CDR3. Here the CDR3 reads CSASEGAEDHYGYTF. The CDR3 DNA sequence: TGCAGTGCTAGCGAGGGGGCAGAGGATCACTATGGCTACACCTTC.

J is TRBJ2-1 and V is TRBV2; 7 nucleotides align to TRBD1. The J segment lost 2 bases and the V segment lost 2 bases, leaving 18 bases of the junction unmatched. The CDR3 contains 20 residues. The germline CDR1 and CDR2 sequences are SNHLY and FYNNEI. CDR3 amino acids: CASSETRDSRPTRPYNEQFF. CDR3 bases: TGTGCCAGCAGTGAAACGAGGGACAGCAGACCTACTAGACCCTACAATGAGCAGTTCTTC.

V gene TRBV25-1 combines with J gene TRBJ1-6, with 7 bases matching TRBD1. Germline V gene lookup returns CDR1 MGHDK and CDR2 SYGVNS. The CDR3 runs to 18 residues. V was pared by 3 bases and J by 5 bases, with 13 bases of the junction left unmatched. The CDR3 nucleotides read TGTGCCAGCAGTGATAGGGTCTGGGCAGGGGGGAATAATTCACCCCTCCACTTT. It translates to CASSDRVWAGGNNSPLHF.

This clonotype has ten or more counts. This could be a read error, since a much larger clone is one nucleotide away. The chain uses TRBV2 and TRBJ2-7; TRBD1 might be the D (6 bases). Trimming shortened V by 5 bases and J by 7 bases, and 9 bases separated the two germline ends. The CDR3 consists of 11 residues. Germline CDR1 SNHLY, CDR2 FYNNEI. CDR3 sequence reads: CASSHRDEQYF. The CDR3 DNA sequence: TGTGCCAGCAGTCACAGGGATGAGCAGTACTTC.

This clonotype has ten or more counts. The gene calls are TRBV12-3 or TRBV12-4 and TRBJ1-5, with unresolved D. V gave up 5 bases and J gave up 5 bases, with 7 bases separating them. The CDR3 contains 12 residues. CDR3 residues: CASSPTDQPQHF. DNA for the CDR3: TGTGCCAGCAGTCCGACGGATCAGCCCCAGCATTTT.

In its sample, this clonotype was seen many times. Here the CDR3 DNA reads TGTGCCAGCAGTGACGGACCTTACGAGCAGTACTTC. As protein: CASSDGPYEQYF. The rearrangement uses TRBV6-1 and TRBJ2-7; D not resolved. This CDR3 has 12 residues. Germline-derived CDR1 and CDR2 are MNHNS and SASEGT. V dropped 3 bases and J dropped 4 bases, with 7 bases sitting between them.

V is TRBV7-1 and J is TRBJ2-5; 10 bases map to TRBD2. Being an ORF, TRBV7-1 has a function that is uncertain. This CDR3 is built from 16 residues. V trimming: 6 bases; J trimming: 5 bases; junction bases outside the gene matches: 12. The CDR3 DNA reads TGTGCCAGCAGTGCCAACGGACTAGCGGACATGGAGACCCAGTACTTC. This encodes CASSANGLADMETQYF.

This chain links TRBV11-3 with TRBJ1-1, with D perhaps TRBD1 (6 bases). Germline values: CDR1 SGHNT, CDR2 YENEEA. The CDR3 runs 13 residues. V lost 5 bases and J lost 8, with 15 bases in between. CDR3 in amino acids: CASSQGPQGEAFF. The CDR3 DNA reads TGTGCCAGCAGCCAAGGCCCCCAGGGGGAAGCTTTCTTT.

This sequence joins TRBV7-6 and TRBJ2-7; D remains unclear. The assigned J gene may be wrong: the sequence end matches TRBJ2-1 better. Germline V gene data show CDR1 as SGHVS and CDR2 as FNYEAQ. This CDR3 has 12 residues. CDR3 protein: CASSSDENEQFF. DNA of the CDR3: TGTGCCAGCAGCTCGGACGAGAATGAGCAGTTCTTC.

This clonotype has ten or more counts. The chain is built from TRBV7-3 and TRBJ2-7, with 9 bases aligning to TRBD1. CDR3 length: 12 amino acids. Germline-derived CDR1 and CDR2 are SGHTA and FQGTGA. The junction had 3 bases not matched to a gene; V was cut back by 5 bases and J by 7 bases. The CDR3 reads CASSHGQGEQYF. The DNA for the CDR3 is TGTGCCAGCAGCCACGGACAGGGGGAGCAGTACTTC.

The chain links TRBV24-1 to TRBJ2-5; D is ambiguous. The V end was cut by 12 bases, the J end by 0 bases, with 13 bases between. Germline CDR1 and CDR2: KGHDR and SFDVKD. The CDR3 is 13 amino acids. The CDR3 protein is CAANAPYQETQYF. CDR3 nucleotides: TGTGCCGCCAATGCCCCGTACCAAGAGACCCAGTACTTC.

The V gene is TRBV24-1, the J gene TRBJ2-7; 8 bases are a match to TRBD2. CDR3 size: 15 residues. The V segment lost 5 bases and the J segment 2 bases; nucleotides outside the gene matches: 7. Looked up from germline, CDR1 is KGHDR and CDR2 is SFDVKD. The DNA for the CDR3 is TGTGCCACCAGTGTTCGACTAGCGCGACCCTACGAGCAGTACTTC. It yields the protein CATSVRLARPYEQYF.

This clonotype was counted only a few times. The CDR3 carries no conserved terminal phenylalanine or tryptophan, so it likely arises from a read error. The DNA is left out, because the CDR3 cannot be placed on it with certainty; the CDR3 is given as TCRdb lists it. The rearrangement links TRBV6-4 to TRBJ2-2; TRBD1, the table's D call, lacks a check against the DNA. Germline values: CDR1 MRHNA, CDR2 SNTAGT. The CDR3 totals 15 residues, both ends included. CDR3 region: CASRAPPDRGLIPGA.

For this clonotype: With a much larger clone just one base away, this may be a read error. The J gene is TRBJ2-7, the V gene TRBV7-2, with unresolved D. The CDR3 has 14 residues. Germline V gene sequence: CDR1 SGHTA, CDR2 FQGNSA. The CDR3 DNA reads as TGCGCCAGCAGCCAAGAGTTTAGCTCGGACGAGCAGTACTTC. Its translation: CASSQEFSSDEQYF.

The gene calls are TRBV28 and TRBJ2-6, with D perhaps TRBD2 (5 bases). Germline V gene data show CDR1 as MDHEN and CDR2 as SYDVKM. V was clipped by 4 bases and J by 0 bases, with 13 bases between them. The CDR3 is 17 residues long. In DNA, the CDR3 is TGTGCCAGCAGTTACGCCCGGGGATTCTCTGGGGCCAACGTCCTGACTTTC. Residues: CASSYARGFSGANVLTF.

Turning to this clonotype: A read error may produce the germline difference seen at one junction end. The V and J genes are TRBV10-2 and TRBJ1-4; TRBD1 might be the D (6 bases). CDR3 length: 12 residues. The germline V gene has CDR1 WSHSY and CDR2 SAAADI. The CDR3 sequence is CASSESGGGTVF. As DNA, the CDR3 is TGCGCCAGCAGTGAGTCAGGGGGAGGCACTGTTTTT.

This clonotype was counted a few times. A much larger clone lies a single base off, so this may be a read error. The chain is built from TRBV7-2 and TRBJ2-5; perhaps TRBD2 as D (6 bases). Germline V CDR1 and CDR2: SGHTA, FQGNSA. The CDR3 extends over 14 amino acids. CDR3 DNA sequence: TGTGCCAACAGCGTAGGAGGGCTAGAAGAGACCCAGTACTTC. Translation gives CANSVGGLEETQYF. Drawing the rest from reference TRBV7-2 and TRBJ2-5, the complete variable domain is GAGVSQSPSNKVTEKGKDVELRCDPISGHTALYWYRQSLGQGLEFLIYFQGNSAPDKSGLPSDRFSAERTGGSVSTLTIQRTQQEDSAVYLCANSVGGLEETQYFGPGTRLLVL.